Sequencing of this TCR beta chain was carried out in a study of kidney transplant recipient with SARS-CoV-2 infection. This clonotype was recorded at least ten times. TCRdb re-called the reads through MiXCR, storing one row per CDR3 protein. The table has some 220,000 distinct CDR3 sequences, roughly 26% seen once; the top ten hold almost 7.5%. This clonotype originated in a male patient between 25 and 39 years old who had COVID-19 and was a kidney transplant recipient. A subset of T cells may come from the graft donor. Sequencing used a blood sample, obtained at baseline and on roughly day 120 from a kidney transplant recipient.

The CDR3 DNA reads as TGTGCCGGCAATTTAGGGTTTAATGAAAAACTGTTTTTT. It specifies CAGNLGFNEKLFF. V and J are TRBV2 and TRBJ1-4; unclear D gene. The V gene lost 11 bases and the J gene lost 4 bases, with 14 bases spanning the gap. The CDR3 has 13 residues. Germline lookup yields CDR1 SNHLY and CDR2 FYNNEI.